These T cell receptor beta chains were read from a single sample in a study of T cell changes during pregnancy in multiple sclerosis. Assay: immunoSEQ multiplex PCR; the TCRdb copy retains only in-frame clones and omits some. The table has some 80,000 clones, about 95% seen once. The specimen was peripheral blood, collected in the third trimester of pregnancy. The receptors here all came from a female donor with multiple sclerosis, enrolled in a pregnancy study. Each CDR3 is given with its conserved first and last residue. Each record gives: J gene, V gene, D gene, clone size, CDR3 protein, CDR3 DNA. A D gene is named only where the DNA matches it firmly. The size of a clone is reported for some rows only, either as once, few or many, or as a class for expanded clones.

j_call: TRBJ1-1; v_call: TRBV6-1; d_call: NA; clone_size: NA; cdr3_aa: CASRILQNTEAFF; cdr3_nt: TGTGCCAGCAGGATACTACAGAACACTGAAGCTTTCTTT
j_call: TRBJ2-1; v_call: TRBV7-6; d_call: NA; clone_size: NA; cdr3_aa: CASSSPLLHTGEQFF; cdr3_nt: TGTGCCAGCAGCTCCCCCCTCCTACATACGGGGGAGCAGTTCTTC
j_call: TRBJ2-1; v_call: TRBV12-5; d_call: TRBD2; clone_size: NA; cdr3_aa: CASGLGLASNEQFF; cdr3_nt: TGTGCTAGTGGTTTGGGACTAGCGAGCAATGAGCAGTTCTTC
j_call: TRBJ2-7; v_call: TRBV10-3; d_call: TRBD2; clone_size: NA; cdr3_aa: CATTTSGGAHEQYF; cdr3_nt: TGTGCCACAACAACTAGCGGGGGGGCCCACGAGCAGTACTTC
j_call: TRBJ1-2; v_call: TRBV13; d_call: NA; clone_size: NA; cdr3_aa: CASSLGTNYGYTF; cdr3_nt: TGTGCCAGCAGCCTCGGGACAAACTATGGCTACACCTTC
j_call: TRBJ2-4; v_call: TRBV11-2; d_call: NA; clone_size: NA; cdr3_aa: CASSIEARNIQYF; cdr3_nt: TGTGCCAGCAGCATCGAGGCGAGAAACATTCAGTACTTC
j_call: TRBJ1-4; v_call: TRBV7-2; d_call: NA; clone_size: NA; cdr3_aa: CASSLASRTNEKLFF; cdr3_nt: TGTGCCAGCAGCTTAGCGTCCCGGACAAATGAAAAACTGTTTTTT
j_call: TRBJ1-1; v_call: TRBV7-9; d_call: NA; clone_size: NA; cdr3_aa: CASRTDRIDTEAFF; cdr3_nt: TGTGCCAGCAGAACAGACAGGATAGACACTGAAGCTTTCTTT
j_call: TRBJ2-4; v_call: TRBV2; d_call: TRBD2; clone_size: NA; cdr3_aa: CASSVSGGEKNIQYF; cdr3_nt: TGTGCCAGCAGTGTAAGCGGGGGGGAGAAAAACATTCAGTACTTC
j_call: TRBJ2-5; v_call: TRBV11-3; d_call: TRBD2; clone_size: NA; cdr3_aa: CASSLKSGGHQETQYF; cdr3_nt: TGTGCCAGCAGCTTAAAGAGCGGGGGCCACCAAGAGACCCAGTACTTC
j_call: TRBJ2-1; v_call: TRBV23-1; d_call: NA; clone_size: NA; cdr3_aa: CASSQGWGRDPDEQFF; cdr3_nt: TGCGCCAGCAGTCAAGGTTGGGGGCGAGATCCGGATGAGCAGTTCTTC
j_call: TRBJ2-7; v_call: TRBV6-5; d_call: NA; clone_size: NA; cdr3_aa: CASSTRSPYEQYF; cdr3_nt: TGTGCCAGCAGTACCCGGTCGCCCTACGAGCAGTACTTC
j_call: TRBJ2-1; v_call: TRBV10-3; d_call: NA; clone_size: NA; cdr3_aa: CAISPSGDKEYNEQFF; cdr3_nt: TGTGCCATCAGCCCCTCGGGGGATAAGGAATACAATGAGCAGTTCTTC
j_call: TRBJ2-7; v_call: TRBV7-6; d_call: TRBD1; clone_size: NA; cdr3_aa: CASSYPRQGGSYEQYF; cdr3_nt: TGTGCCAGCAGCTACCCTAGACAGGGTGGCTCCTACGAGCAGTACTTC
j_call: TRBJ2-2; v_call: TRBV6-5; d_call: TRBD1; clone_size: NA; cdr3_aa: CASSKTGDPGELFF; cdr3_nt: TGTGCCAGCAGTAAAACAGGGGATCCCGGGGAGCTGTTTTTT
j_call: TRBJ1-6; v_call: TRBV6-6; d_call: NA; clone_size: few; cdr3_aa: CASTPPGNNSPLHF; cdr3_nt: TGTGCCAGCACCCCCCCAGGGAACAATTCACCCCTCCACTTT
j_call: TRBJ1-5; v_call: TRBV7-8; d_call: NA; clone_size: NA; cdr3_aa: CASSWVGEAQWDQHF; cdr3_nt: TGTGCCAGCAGCTGGGTTGGGGAGGCCCAATGGGACCAGCATTTT
j_call: TRBJ2-1; v_call: TRBV10-1; d_call: NA; clone_size: NA; cdr3_aa: CASSEGGSNEQFF; cdr3_nt: TGCGCCAGCAGTGAGGGAGGCAGCAATGAGCAGTTCTTC
j_call: TRBJ2-5; v_call: TRBV11-2; d_call: NA; clone_size: NA; cdr3_aa: CASKEDYEETQYF; cdr3_nt: TGTGCCAGCAAAGAGGACTATGAAGAGACCCAGTACTTC
j_call: TRBJ2-1; v_call: TRBV9; d_call: TRBD1; clone_size: NA; cdr3_aa: CASGEGTAWGGEQFF; cdr3_nt: TGTGCCAGCGGAGAAGGGACAGCGTGGGGTGGTGAGCAGTTCTTC
j_call: TRBJ2-7; v_call: TRBV13; d_call: TRBD2; clone_size: NA; cdr3_aa: CASSYPSGGLYEQYF; cdr3_nt: TGTGCCAGCAGCTATCCTAGCGGGGGCCTCTACGAGCAGTACTTC
j_call: TRBJ1-4; v_call: TRBV7-6; d_call: NA; clone_size: NA; cdr3_aa: CASSREATNEKLFF; cdr3_nt: TGTGCCAGCAGCCGGGAGGCAACTAATGAAAAACTGTTTTTT
j_call: TRBJ2-2; v_call: TRBV7-9; d_call: TRBD2; clone_size: NA; cdr3_aa: CASSPGLAGTGELFF; cdr3_nt: TGTGCCAGCAGCCCGGGACTAGCGGGCACCGGGGAGCTGTTTTTT
j_call: TRBJ2-2; v_call: TRBV5-1; d_call: TRBD1; clone_size: NA; cdr3_aa: CASREGTGATTRELFF; cdr3_nt: TGCGCCAGCAGAGAGGGGACAGGGGCGACCACCCGGGAGCTGTTTTTT
j_call: TRBJ2-5; v_call: TRBV11-2; d_call: TRBD1; clone_size: NA; cdr3_aa: CASSLVPAQGAQETQYF; cdr3_nt: TGTGCCAGCAGCTTAGTTCCGGCGCAGGGGGCACAAGAGACCCAGTACTTC
j_call: TRBJ1-3; v_call: TRBV6-5; d_call: NA; clone_size: NA; cdr3_aa: CASRSVSTGNTIYF; cdr3_nt: TGTGCCAGCCGCTCGGTGTCAACTGGAAACACCATATATTTT